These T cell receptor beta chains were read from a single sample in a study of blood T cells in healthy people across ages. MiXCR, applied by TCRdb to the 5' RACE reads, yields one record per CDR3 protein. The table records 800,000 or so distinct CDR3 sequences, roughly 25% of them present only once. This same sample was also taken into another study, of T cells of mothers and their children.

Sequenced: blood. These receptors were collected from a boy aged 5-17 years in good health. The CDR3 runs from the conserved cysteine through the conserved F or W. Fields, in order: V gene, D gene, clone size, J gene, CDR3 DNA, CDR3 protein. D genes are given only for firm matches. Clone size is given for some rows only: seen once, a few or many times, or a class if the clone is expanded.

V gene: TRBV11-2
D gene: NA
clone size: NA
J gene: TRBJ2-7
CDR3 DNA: TGTGCCAGCAGCCAGCTCACAGGGATGAACGAGCAGTACTTC
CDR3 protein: CASSQLTGMNEQYF

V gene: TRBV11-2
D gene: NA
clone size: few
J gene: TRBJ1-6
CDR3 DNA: TGTGCCAGCAGCTTAGCGCAAAATGCACCCCTCCACTTT
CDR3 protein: CASSLAQNAPLHF

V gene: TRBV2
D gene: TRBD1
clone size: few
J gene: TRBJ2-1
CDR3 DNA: TGTGCCGGCCAGGGGGATTTTGAGTCCAATGAGCAGTTCTTC
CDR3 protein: CAGQGDFESNEQFF

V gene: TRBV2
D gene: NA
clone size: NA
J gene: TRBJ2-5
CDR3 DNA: TGTGCCAGCAGGGGGGAAGTTGGGGAGACCCAGTACTTC
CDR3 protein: CASRGEVGETQYF

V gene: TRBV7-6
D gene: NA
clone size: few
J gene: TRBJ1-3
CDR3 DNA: TGTGCCAGCGTGGAGGGGAATGGAAACACCATATATTTT
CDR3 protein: CASVEGNGNTIYF

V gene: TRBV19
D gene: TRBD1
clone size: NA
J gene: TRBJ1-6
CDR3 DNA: TGTGCCAGCGGCCCCAACGGACAGGGAAGAAATTCACCCCTCCACTTT
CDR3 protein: CASGPNGQGRNSPLHF

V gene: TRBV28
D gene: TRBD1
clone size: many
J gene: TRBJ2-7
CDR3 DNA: TGTGCCAGCAGTTCAGCCGGGACAGGGTCCTACGAGCAGTACTTC
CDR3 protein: CASSSAGTGSYEQYF

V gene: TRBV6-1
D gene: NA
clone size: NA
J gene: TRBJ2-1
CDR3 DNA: TGTGCCAACCCTCGGCAGGTTTTCTCTCACCTATGCCCTTACAATGAGCAGTTCTTC
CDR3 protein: CANPRQVFSHLCPYNEQFF

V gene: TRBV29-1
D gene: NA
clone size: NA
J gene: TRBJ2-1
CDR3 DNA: TGCAGCGTTGAAGGGCGCTGGCGGGAAAATGAGCAGTTCTTC
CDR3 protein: CSVEGRWRENEQFF

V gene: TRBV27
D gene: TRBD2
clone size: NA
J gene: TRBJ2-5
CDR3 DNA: TGTGCCAGCAGGAGAGATGGGACTAGCGGGGCCTGGGAGCAGTACTTC
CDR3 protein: CASRRDGTSGAWEQYF

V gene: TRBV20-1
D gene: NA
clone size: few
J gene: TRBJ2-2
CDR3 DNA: TGCAGTGCTAGAGTAACAGGATCGAACACCGGGGAGCTGTTTTTT
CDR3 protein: CSARVTGSNTGELFF

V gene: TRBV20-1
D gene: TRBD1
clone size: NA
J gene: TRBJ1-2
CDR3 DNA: TGCAGTGCTAGAGATCTTACAGGGGACTATGGCTACACCTTC
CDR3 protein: CSARDLTGDYGYTF

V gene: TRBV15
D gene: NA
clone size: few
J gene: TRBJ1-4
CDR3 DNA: TGTGCCACCAGGAATGAGGGGTCAACTAATGAAAAACTGTTTTTT
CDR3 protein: CATRNEGSTNEKLFF

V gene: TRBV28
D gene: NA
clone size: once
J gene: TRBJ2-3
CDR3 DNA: TGTGCCAGCAGTTACGCAGGGATTACAGATACGCAGTATTTT
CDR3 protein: CASSYAGITDTQYF

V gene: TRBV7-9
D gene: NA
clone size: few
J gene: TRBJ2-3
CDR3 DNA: TGTGCCAGCAGCTCGCAGGGCCCCACAGATACGCAGTATTTT
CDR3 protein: CASSSQGPTDTQYF

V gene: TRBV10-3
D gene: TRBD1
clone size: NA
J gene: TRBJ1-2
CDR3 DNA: TGTGCCATCAGTGATGTCCCGGGACAGTTAAACTATGGCTACACCTTC
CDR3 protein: CAISDVPGQLNYGYTF

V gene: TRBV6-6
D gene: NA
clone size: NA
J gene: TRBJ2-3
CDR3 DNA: TGTGCCAGCAGTTACGGCTCGACTAGCACAGATACGCAGTATTTT
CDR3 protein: CASSYGSTSTDTQYF

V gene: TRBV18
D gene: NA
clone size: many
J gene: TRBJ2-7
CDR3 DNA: TGTGCCAGCTCACTCGTCCGGGACACGCCCTACGAGCAGTACTTC
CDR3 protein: CASSLVRDTPYEQYF